These 12 T cell receptor beta chains were sequenced from one sample in a study of T-cell memory formation after mild COVID-19. TCRdb reprocessed the 5' RACE reads with MiXCR, giving one entry per CDR3 protein. This sample yields approximately 580,000 distinct CDR3 sequences, of which around 21% are seen a single time; roughly an eighth belongs to the top ten. Sequencing input: PBMCs or a T cell subset sorted from them (not recorded which). Every receptor here comes from an adult woman who had mild COVID-19 (a few samples of this study predate the infection). Cell type and time point are not known.

This clonotype was observed a few times. The CDR3 spells CASSLAYTPYEQYF. Written as DNA, the CDR3 is TGTGCCAGCAGCTTAGCCTATACCCCCTACGAGCAGTACTTC. The chain is built from TRBV11-2 and TRBJ2-7; no clear D gene. Per the germline V gene, CDR1 is SGHAT and CDR2 is FQNNGV. This CDR3 is 14 amino acids long. Trimming pared 1 base from V and 2 bases from J, leaving 9 bases between.

V usage is TRBV12-3 or TRBV12-4 and J usage is TRBJ1-6; tentatively, D is TRBD1 (5 bases). The CDR3 loop spans 14 amino acids. Deletions cut 6 bases from V and 6 bases from J, with 12 bases between. CDR3 in amino acids: CASRYTGGNSPLHF. In DNA, the CDR3 is TGTGCCAGCAGGTACACAGGTGGTAATTCACCCCTCCACTTT.

This clonotype turned up a few times. The chain joins TRBV7-9 to TRBJ2-7, with D hard to call. The CDR3 runs 14 residues. V was pared by 6 bases and J by 1 base, with 13 bases between. CDR1 and CDR2 from the germline V gene are SEHNR and FQNEAQ (reference sequence). This chain's CDR3 is CASSPSAASYEQYF. CDR3 sequence (DNA): TGTGCCAGCAGTCCCTCCGCAGCGTCCTACGAGCAGTACTTC.

This chain uses TRBV9 with TRBJ2-3, with 10 bases identical to TRBD2. J was trimmed by 0 bases and V by 0 bases; bases with no gene match: 7. The CDR3 contains 18 residues. Germline CDR1 reads SGDLS; CDR2 reads YYNGEE. CDR3 in DNA: TGTGCCAGCAGCGTAGCTCTAGCGGGAGTCTCGAGCACAGATACGCAGTATTTT. It encodes CASSVALAGVSSTDTQYF.

This clonotype was picked up a small number of times. The genes are TRBV12-3 or TRBV12-4 and TRBJ2-2, with 10 bases that match TRBD2. CDR3 length: 15 amino acids. V lost 6 bases to trimming and J lost 6 bases; unmatched junction nucleotides: 7. This CDR3 reads CASRQSGGAAGELFF. The DNA for the CDR3 is TGTGCCAGCAGACAAAGCGGGGGGGCTGCCGGGGAGCTGTTTTTT.

This clonotype was seen more than once but under ten times. J is TRBJ1-2 and V is TRBV10-3; perhaps TRBD1 as D (5 bases). The germline gives CDR1 ENHRY, CDR2 SYGVKD. The CDR3 has 14 residues. V was clipped by 8 bases and J by 6 bases, with 19 bases between them. CDR3 bases: TGTGCCATCTCTTCGGACCCGGGGCGCGATGGCTACACCTTC. This gives the protein CAISSDPGRDGYTF.

The rearrangement links TRBV12-3 or TRBV12-4 to TRBJ2-4; D unclear. Trimming removed 9 bases from V and 1 base from J, with 13 bases in between. This CDR3 is built from 14 residues. Written as DNA, the CDR3 is TGTGCCAGTCGTCTGGCGGCTGCCAAAAACATTCAGTACTTC. Protein product: CASRLAAAKNIQYF.

This chain's CDR3 is CASTPTSGVNTEAFF. The CDR3 nucleotides are TGCGCCAGCACCCCTACGTCAGGGGTGAACACTGAAGCTTTCTTT. The chain recombines TRBV5-1 with TRBJ1-1; tentatively, D is TRBD1 (6 bases). V was trimmed by 6 bases and J by 0 bases, leaving 15 bases between them. The CDR3 covers 15 residues. CDR1 and CDR2 from the germline V gene are SGHRS and YFSETQ.

The chain couples TRBV29-1 to TRBJ2-7, with TRBD1 identical over 9 bases. This CDR3 region has 13 residues. J gave up 3 bases and V 6 bases, and 6 bases lay outside the gene matches. In germline, CDR1 is SQVTM, CDR2 ANQGSEA. The CDR3 loop reads CSVPGQGGYEQYF. CDR3 sequence (DNA): TGCAGCGTACCGGGACAGGGAGGCTACGAGCAGTACTTC.

This clonotype was recorded a few times. J is TRBJ2-7 and V is TRBV5-1, with TRBD1 as a possible D gene (5 bases). The CDR3 has 17 amino acids. The germline CDR1 and CDR2 sequences are SGHRS and YFSETQ. Trimming left V 4 bases short and J 3 bases short, with 23 bases between. DNA for the CDR3: TGCGCCAGCAGCATGGGGCGTACCAGCAACGGGTTCTACGAGCAGTACTTC. This translates into CASSMGRTSNGFYEQYF. The variable domain in full, completed from reference TRBV5-1 and TRBJ2-7, reads KAGVTQTPRYLIKTRGQQVTLSCSPISGHRSVSWYQQTPGQGLQFLFEYFSETQRNKGNFPGRFSGRQFSNSRSEMNVSTLELGDSALYLCASSMGRTSNGFYEQYFGPGTRLTVT.

V and J are TRBV29-1 and TRBJ2-7, with a possible D match to TRBD1 (5 bases). CDR3 length: 13 residues. Germline V gene lookup returns CDR1 SQVTM and CDR2 ANQGSEA. V gave up 4 bases and J gave up 0 bases, with 10 bases separating them. The CDR3 DNA is TGCAGCGTTGTAAGGGGTAACTCCTACGAGCAGTACTTC. Protein sequence: CSVVRGNSYEQYF.

The chain joins TRBV20-1 to TRBJ1-1, with a weak D call TRBD1 (6 bases). Per germline, CDR1 DFQATT and CDR2 SNEGSKA (reference sequence). V gave up 1 base and J gave up 6 bases, with 15 bases separating them. The CDR3 spans 14 residues. The CDR3 loop reads CSARVAGGASEAFF. The DNA for the CDR3 is TGCAGTGCTAGAGTTGCGGGGGGCGCGTCTGAAGCTTTCTTT.